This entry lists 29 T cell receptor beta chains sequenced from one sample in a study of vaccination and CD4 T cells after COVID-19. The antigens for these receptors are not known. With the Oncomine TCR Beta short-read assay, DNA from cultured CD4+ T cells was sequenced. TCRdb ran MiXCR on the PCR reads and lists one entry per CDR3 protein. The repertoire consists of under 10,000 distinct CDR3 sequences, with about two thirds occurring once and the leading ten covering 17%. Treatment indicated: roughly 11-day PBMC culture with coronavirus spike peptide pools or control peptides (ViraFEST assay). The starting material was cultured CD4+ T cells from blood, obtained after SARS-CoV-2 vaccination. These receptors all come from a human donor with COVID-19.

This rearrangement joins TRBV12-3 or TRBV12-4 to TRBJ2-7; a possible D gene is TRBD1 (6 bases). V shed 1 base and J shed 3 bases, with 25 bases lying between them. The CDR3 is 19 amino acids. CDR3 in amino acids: CASSLGGGRDSRGHYEQYF. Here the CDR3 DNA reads TGTGCCAGCAGTTTAGGTGGTGGACGCGACAGCCGGGGACACTACGAGCAGTACTTC.

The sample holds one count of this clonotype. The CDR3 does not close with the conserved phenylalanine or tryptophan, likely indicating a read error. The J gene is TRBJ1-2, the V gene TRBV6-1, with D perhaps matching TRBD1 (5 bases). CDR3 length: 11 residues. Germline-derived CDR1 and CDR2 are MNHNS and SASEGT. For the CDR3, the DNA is TGTGCTCTACGGACAAATTATGGCTACACCCTC. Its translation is CALRTNYGYTL.

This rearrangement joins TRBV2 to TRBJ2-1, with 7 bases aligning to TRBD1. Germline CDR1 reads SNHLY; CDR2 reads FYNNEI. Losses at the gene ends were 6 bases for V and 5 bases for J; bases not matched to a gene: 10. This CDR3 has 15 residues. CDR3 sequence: CASRSRDRDNNEQFF. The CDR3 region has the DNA TGTGCCAGCAGGAGCCGGGACAGAGATAACAATGAGCAGTTCTTC.

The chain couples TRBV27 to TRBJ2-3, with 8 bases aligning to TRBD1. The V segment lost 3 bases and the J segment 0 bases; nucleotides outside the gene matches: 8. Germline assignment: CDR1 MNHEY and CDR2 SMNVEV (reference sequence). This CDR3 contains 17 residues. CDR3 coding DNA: TGTGCCAGCAGTTTCTCCGGCTGGGACAGGAGCACAGATACGCAGTATTTT. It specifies CASSFSGWDRSTDTQYF.

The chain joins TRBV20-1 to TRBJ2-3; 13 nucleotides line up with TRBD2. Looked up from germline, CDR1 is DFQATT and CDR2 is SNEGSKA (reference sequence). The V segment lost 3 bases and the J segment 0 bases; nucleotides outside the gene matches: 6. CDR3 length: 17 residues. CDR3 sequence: CSASPWTSGGSTDTQYF. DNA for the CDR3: TGCAGTGCTAGCCCATGGACTAGCGGGGGAAGCACAGATACGCAGTATTTT.

The CDR3 sequence: CASSLSSASGGTDTQYF. The CDR3 DNA reads as TGTGCCAGCAGTTTATCGTCGGCTAGCGGGGGCACAGATACGCAGTATTTT. The gene calls are TRBV28 and TRBJ2-3; 9 nucleotides line up with TRBD2. The germline V gene has CDR1 MDHEN and CDR2 SYDVKM. The V and J ends lost 1 base and 1 base, in that order; junction bases with no gene match: 6. The CDR3 has 17 amino acids.

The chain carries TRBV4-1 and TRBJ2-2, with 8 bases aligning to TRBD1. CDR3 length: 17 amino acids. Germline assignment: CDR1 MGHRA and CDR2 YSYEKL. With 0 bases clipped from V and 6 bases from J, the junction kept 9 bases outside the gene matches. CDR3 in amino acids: CASSQDWRGQAAGELFF. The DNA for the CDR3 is TGCGCCAGCAGCCAAGATTGGAGGGGACAGGCGGCCGGGGAGCTGTTTTTT.

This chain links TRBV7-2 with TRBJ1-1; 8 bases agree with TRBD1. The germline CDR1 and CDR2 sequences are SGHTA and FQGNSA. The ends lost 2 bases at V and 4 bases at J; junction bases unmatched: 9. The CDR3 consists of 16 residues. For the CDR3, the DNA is TGTGCCAGCAGCTTACAACAGGGGGGTAGAGGCACTGAAGCTTTCTTT. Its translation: CASSLQQGGRGTEAFF.

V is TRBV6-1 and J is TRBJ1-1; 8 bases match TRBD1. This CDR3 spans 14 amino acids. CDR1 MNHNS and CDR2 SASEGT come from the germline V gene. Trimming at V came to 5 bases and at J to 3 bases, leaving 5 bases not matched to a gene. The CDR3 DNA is TGTGCCAGCAGTCCGACAGGGGTCGACACTGAAGCTTTCTTT. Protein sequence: CASSPTGVDTEAFF.

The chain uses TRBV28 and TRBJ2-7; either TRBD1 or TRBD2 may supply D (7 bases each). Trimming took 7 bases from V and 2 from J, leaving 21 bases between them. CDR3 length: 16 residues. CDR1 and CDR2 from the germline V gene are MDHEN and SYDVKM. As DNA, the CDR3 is TGTGCCAGCAACTCGCAGGGGGGGGACAGAGCCTACGAGCAGTACTTC. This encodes CASNSQGGDRAYEQYF.

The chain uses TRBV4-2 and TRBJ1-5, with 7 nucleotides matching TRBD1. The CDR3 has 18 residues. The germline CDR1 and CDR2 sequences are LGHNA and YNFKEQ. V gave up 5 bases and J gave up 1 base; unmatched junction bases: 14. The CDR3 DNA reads TGTGCCAGCAGCGGTAATCCGACAGGGACGATGAGCAATCAGCCCCAGCATTTT. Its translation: CASSGNPTGTMSNQPQHF.

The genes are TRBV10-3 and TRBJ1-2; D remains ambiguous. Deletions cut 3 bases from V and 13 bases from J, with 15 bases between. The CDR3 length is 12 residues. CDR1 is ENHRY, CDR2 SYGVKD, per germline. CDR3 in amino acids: CAISESEEIGTF. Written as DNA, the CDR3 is TGTGCCATCAGTGAAAGTGAAGAGATCGGCACCTTC.

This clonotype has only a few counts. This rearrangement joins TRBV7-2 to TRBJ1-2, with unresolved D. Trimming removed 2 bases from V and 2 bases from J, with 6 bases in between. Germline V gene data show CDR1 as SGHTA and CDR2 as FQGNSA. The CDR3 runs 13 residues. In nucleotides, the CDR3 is TGTGCCAGCAGCTTATGGCAGAACTATGGCTACACCTTC. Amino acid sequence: CASSLWQNYGYTF.

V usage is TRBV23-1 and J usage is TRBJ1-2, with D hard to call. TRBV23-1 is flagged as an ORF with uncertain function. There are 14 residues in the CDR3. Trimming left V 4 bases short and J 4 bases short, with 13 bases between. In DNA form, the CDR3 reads TGCGCCAGCAGTCCCGTCCGGAGTTTCTATGGCTACACCTTC. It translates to CASSPVRSFYGYTF.

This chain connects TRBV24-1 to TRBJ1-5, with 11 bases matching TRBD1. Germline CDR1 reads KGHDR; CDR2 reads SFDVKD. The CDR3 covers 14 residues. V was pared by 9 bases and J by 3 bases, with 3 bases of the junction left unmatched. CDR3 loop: CATGDRGDNQPQHF. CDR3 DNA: TGTGCCACCGGGGACAGGGGGGACAATCAGCCCCAGCATTTT.

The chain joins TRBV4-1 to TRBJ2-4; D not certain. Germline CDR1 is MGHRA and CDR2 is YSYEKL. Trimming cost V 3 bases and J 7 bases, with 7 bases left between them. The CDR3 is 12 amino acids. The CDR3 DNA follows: TGCGCCAGCAGCCAGATGGGGAACATTCAGTACTTC. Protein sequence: CASSQMGNIQYF.

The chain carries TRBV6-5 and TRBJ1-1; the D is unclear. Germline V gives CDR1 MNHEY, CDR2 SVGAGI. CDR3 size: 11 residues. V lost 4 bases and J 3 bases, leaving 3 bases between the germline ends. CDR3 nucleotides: TGTGCCAGCAGTTCGGACACTGAAGCTTTCTTT. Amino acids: CASSSDTEAFF.

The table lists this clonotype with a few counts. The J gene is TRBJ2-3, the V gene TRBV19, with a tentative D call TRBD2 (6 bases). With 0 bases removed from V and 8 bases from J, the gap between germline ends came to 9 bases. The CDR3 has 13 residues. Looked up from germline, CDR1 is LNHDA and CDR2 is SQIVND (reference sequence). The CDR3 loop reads CASSIDQGGTQYF. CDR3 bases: TGTGCCAGTAGTATAGATCAGGGAGGTACGCAGTATTTT.

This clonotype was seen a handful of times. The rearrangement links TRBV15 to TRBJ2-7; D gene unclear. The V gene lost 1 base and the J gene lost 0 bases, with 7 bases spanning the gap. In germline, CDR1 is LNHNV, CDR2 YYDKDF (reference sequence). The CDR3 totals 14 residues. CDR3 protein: CATSRGQVSYEQYF. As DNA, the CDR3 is TGTGCCACCAGCAGAGGGCAGGTCTCCTACGAGCAGTACTTC. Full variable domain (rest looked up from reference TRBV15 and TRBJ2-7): DAMVIQNPRYQVTQFGKPVTLSCSQTLNHNVMYWYQQKSSQAPKLLFHYYDKDFNNEADTPDNFQSRRPNTSFCFLDIRSPGLGDTAMYLCATSRGQVSYEQYFGPGTRLTVT.

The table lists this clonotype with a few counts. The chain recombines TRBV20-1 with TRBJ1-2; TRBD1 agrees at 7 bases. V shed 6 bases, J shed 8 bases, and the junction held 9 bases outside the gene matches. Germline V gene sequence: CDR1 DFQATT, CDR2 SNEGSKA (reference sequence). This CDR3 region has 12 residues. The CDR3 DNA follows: TGCAGTGCGGAAGAAGGGGGCAGCGGCTACACCTTC. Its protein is CSAEEGGSGYTF.

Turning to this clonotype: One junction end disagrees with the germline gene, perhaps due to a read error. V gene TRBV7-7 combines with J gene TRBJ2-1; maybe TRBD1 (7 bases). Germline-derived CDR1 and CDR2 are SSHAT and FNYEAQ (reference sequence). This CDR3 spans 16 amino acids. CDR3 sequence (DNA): TGTGCTAGCAGCTCCCGCGCGGGACAGCCCTGGTCTGAGCAGTTCTTC. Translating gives CASSSRAGQPWSEQFF.

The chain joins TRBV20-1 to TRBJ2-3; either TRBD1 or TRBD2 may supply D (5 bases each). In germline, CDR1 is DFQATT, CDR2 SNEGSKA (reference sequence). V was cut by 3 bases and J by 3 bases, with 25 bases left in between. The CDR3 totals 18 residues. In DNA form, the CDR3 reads TGCAGTGCTAGCCCGGCCAACGGAGTTCGGGGCGCGACAGATACGCAGTATTTT. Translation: CSASPANGVRGATDTQYF.

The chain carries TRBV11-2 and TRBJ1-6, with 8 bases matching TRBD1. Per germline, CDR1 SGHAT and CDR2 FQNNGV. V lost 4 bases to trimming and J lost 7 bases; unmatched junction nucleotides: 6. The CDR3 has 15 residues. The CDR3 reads CASSSRTGWNSPLHF. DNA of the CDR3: TGTGCCAGCAGCTCCAGGACAGGGTGGAATTCACCCCTCCACTTT.

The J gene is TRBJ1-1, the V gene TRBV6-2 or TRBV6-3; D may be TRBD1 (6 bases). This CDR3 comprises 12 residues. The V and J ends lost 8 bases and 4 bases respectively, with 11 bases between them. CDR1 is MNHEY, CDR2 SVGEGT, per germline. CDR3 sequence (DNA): TGTGCCAGCGCCTGGGGGGCCACTGAAGCTTTCTTT. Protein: CASAWGATEAFF.

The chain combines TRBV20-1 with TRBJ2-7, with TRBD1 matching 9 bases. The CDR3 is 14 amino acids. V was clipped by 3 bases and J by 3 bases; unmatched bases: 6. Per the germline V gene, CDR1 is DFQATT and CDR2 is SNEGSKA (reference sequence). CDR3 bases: TGCAGTGCTAGTGGGACAGGGACCTTCTACGAGCAGTACTTC. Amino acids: CSASGTGTFYEQYF.

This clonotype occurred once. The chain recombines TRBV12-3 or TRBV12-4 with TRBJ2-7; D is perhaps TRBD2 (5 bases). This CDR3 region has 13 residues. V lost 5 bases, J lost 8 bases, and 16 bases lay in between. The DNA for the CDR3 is TGTGCCAGCAGTCGAGACATACGGGGTCAGCAGTACTTC. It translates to CASSRDIRGQQYF.

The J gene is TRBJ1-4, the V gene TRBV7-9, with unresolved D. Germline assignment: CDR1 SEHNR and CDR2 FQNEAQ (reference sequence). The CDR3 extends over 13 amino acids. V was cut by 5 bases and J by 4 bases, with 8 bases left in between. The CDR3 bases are TGTGCCAGCAGCCGGGGTGGTAATGAAAAACTGTTTTTT. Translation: CASSRGGNEKLFF.

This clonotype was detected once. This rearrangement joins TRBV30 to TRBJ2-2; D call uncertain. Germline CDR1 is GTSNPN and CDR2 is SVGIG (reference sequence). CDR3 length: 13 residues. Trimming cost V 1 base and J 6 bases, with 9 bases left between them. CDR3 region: CAWSEDIPGELFF. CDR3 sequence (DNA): TGTGCCTGGAGTGAGGATATACCCGGGGAGCTGTTTTTT.

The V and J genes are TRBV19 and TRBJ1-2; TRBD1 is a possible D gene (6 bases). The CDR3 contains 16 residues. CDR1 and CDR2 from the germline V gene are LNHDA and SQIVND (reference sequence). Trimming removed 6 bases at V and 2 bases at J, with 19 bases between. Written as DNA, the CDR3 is TGTGCCAGTAGAAATTGGGCCCGGGGGCAGAACTATGGCTACACCTTC. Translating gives CASRNWARGQNYGYTF.